Shown below are 14 T cell receptor beta chains from a single sample sequenced in a study of cytomegalovirus exposure and HLA in healthy donors. With 60 Vbeta and 13 Jbeta primers, the PCR was carried out. The protocol was immunoSEQ multiplex PCR, while the TCRdb copy is restricted to in-frame clones and leaves out a portion. This sample has approximately 100,000 clones, with 76% found just once. Sequencing input: PBMCs. The receptors come from a man in his forties or fifties in good health and CMV-seronegative.

This clone has a single count. This chain uses TRBV27 with TRBJ1-1; the match to TRBD1 covers 10 bases. CDR1 and CDR2 from the germline V gene are MNHEY and SMNVEV (reference sequence). After removal of 3 bases from V and 2 bases from J, the junction contained 6 bases not matched to a gene. This CDR3 has 16 amino acids. The CDR3 coding sequence is TGTGCCAGCAGTTTCGATGGACAGGGGGGAAACACTGAAGCTTTCTTT. Residues: CASSFDGQGGNTEAFF.

A few counts support this clone. The CDR3 here is CASLDSNFYEQYF. The CDR3 DNA sequence: TGTGCCAGTCTGGACAGCAACTTCTACGAGCAGTACTTC. V gene TRBV25-1 combines with J gene TRBJ2-7; weak D call: TRBD1 (6 bases). CDR3 length equals 13 residues. V gave up 9 bases and J gave up 3 bases, with 15 bases separating them. Germline CDR1 and CDR2: MGHDK and SYGVNS.

Points on this clone: One junction end disagrees with the germline gene, perhaps due to a read error. The chain links TRBV7-9 to TRBJ2-7, with 7 positions matching TRBD1. This CDR3 is built from 13 residues. CDR1 and CDR2 from the germline V gene are SEHNR and FQNEAQ (reference sequence). This chain's CDR3 is CSSRDSLTYEQYF. The DNA for the CDR3 is TGTTCCAGCAGGGACAGTCTTACCTACGAGCAGTACTTC.

The J gene is TRBJ1-5, the V gene TRBV7-2; D gene ambiguous. Germline V gene sequence: CDR1 SGHTA, CDR2 FQGNSA. The CDR3 totals 15 residues. Trimming took off 5 bases at V and 4 bases at J, with 15 bases between the two ends. The CDR3 DNA is TGTGCCAGCAGCCTCCAGCCGGGATTTAATCAGCCCCAGCATTTT. Protein: CASSLQPGFNQPQHF.

The genes are TRBV7-9 and TRBJ1-2, with 7 nucleotides matching TRBD1. V dropped 1 base and J dropped 3; count of bases not matched to a gene: 5. CDR3 length: 15 amino acids. From germline, CDR1 is SEHNR and CDR2 FQNEAQ (reference sequence). The CDR3 region is CASSLGQGLHYGYTF. As DNA, the CDR3 is TGTGCCAGCAGCTTAGGACAGGGCCTGCACTATGGCTACACCTTC.

The V and J genes are TRBV6-5 and TRBJ1-4, with a tentative D call TRBD1 (6 bases). CDR3 length: 15 amino acids. Trimming stripped 6 bases from V and 3 bases from J, with 14 bases between. Germline values: CDR1 MNHEY, CDR2 SVGAGI. Here the CDR3 reads CASREDSAPNEKLFF. The CDR3 region has the DNA TGTGCCAGCAGAGAGGACAGCGCGCCTAATGAAAAACTGTTTTTT.

V usage is TRBV15 and J usage is TRBJ1-5; TRBD1 matches 11 bases. Germline V gene sequence: CDR1 LNHNV, CDR2 YYDKDF (reference sequence). CDR3 size: 16 residues. V was pared by 5 bases and J by 4 bases, with 7 bases of the junction left unmatched. CDR3 nucleotide sequence: TGTGCCACCAGCGCCCAGGACAGGGGGCGGAATCAGCCCCAGCATTTT. Translation gives CATSAQDRGRNQPQHF.

This rearrangement joins TRBV11-2 to TRBJ1-1, with no clear D. In germline, CDR1 is SGHAT, CDR2 FQNNGV. The CDR3 extends over 12 amino acids. The germline V and J ends were trimmed by 0 bases and 7 bases, with 6 bases remaining between them. CDR3 sequence: CASSLETYEAFF. The CDR3 DNA reads as TGTGCCAGCAGCTTAGAAACCTATGAAGCTTTCTTT.

V gene TRBV7-9 combines with J gene TRBJ1-5, with a possible D match to TRBD1 (6 bases). The CDR3 extends over 15 amino acids. V lost 4 bases to trimming and J lost 1 base, with 11 bases between them. Per germline, CDR1 SEHNR and CDR2 FQNEAQ (reference sequence). The CDR3 here is CASSSDSSSNQPQHF. CDR3 in DNA: TGTGCCAGCAGCTCGGACAGCTCGAGCAATCAGCCCCAGCATTTT.

The chain joins TRBV6-5 to TRBJ1-1, with D perhaps TRBD1 (5 bases). CDR1 is MNHEY and CDR2 is SVGAGI in the germline V gene. The V gene lost 1 base and the J gene lost 11 bases, with 11 bases spanning the gap. The CDR3 covers 12 residues. In DNA form, the CDR3 reads TGTGCCAGCAGTTACTACGGGGGTCTCGCTTTCTTT. Protein: CASSYYGGLAFF.

The chain has TRBV7-8 and TRBJ2-7, with TRBD1 identical over 8 bases. Germline CDR1 is SGHVS and CDR2 is FQNEAQ. This CDR3 has 15 residues. V lost 1 base to trimming and J lost 2 bases; unmatched junction nucleotides: 4. CDR3 in amino acids: CASSLGRTGPYEQYV. The CDR3 DNA reads TGTGCCAGCAGCTTAGGGCGGACAGGGCCCTACGAGCAGTACGTC.

This chain links TRBV6-1 with TRBJ1-2, with 8 positions matching TRBD1. The V gene's germline CDR1 is MNHNS and CDR2 SASEGT. The CDR3 has 15 amino acids. V lost 2 bases to trimming and J lost 4 bases; unmatched junction nucleotides: 6. CDR3 sequence reads: CASSESGQVVYGYTF. The CDR3 DNA reads as TGTGCCAGCAGTGAATCGGGACAGGTAGTCTATGGCTACACCTTC.

The rearrangement uses TRBV11-2 and TRBJ1-2; D uncertain. The germline CDR1 and CDR2 sequences are SGHAT and FQNNGV. The V gene lost 5 bases and the J gene lost 2 bases, with 15 bases spanning the gap. The CDR3 is 15 residues long. Here the CDR3 reads CASSRESAANYGYTF. DNA for the CDR3: TGTGCCAGCAGCCGAGAATCGGCGGCAAACTATGGCTACACCTTC. The entire variable domain, with the rest obtained from reference TRBV11-2 and TRBJ1-2, is as follows: EAGVAQSPRYKIIEKRQSVAFWCNPISGHATLYWYQQILGQGPKLLIQFQNNGVVDDSQLPKDRFSAERLKGVDSTLKIQPAKLEDSAVYLCASSRESAANYGYTFGSGTRLTVV.

This chain connects TRBV6-4 to TRBJ1-5; 7 positions agree with TRBD1. This CDR3 is 14 amino acids long. The V and J ends lost 3 bases and 7 bases, in that order; junction bases with no gene match: 6. The germline CDR1 and CDR2 sequences are MRHNA and SNTAGT. As DNA, the CDR3 is TGTGCCAGCAGTGAAATGGAGGGGGCGCAGCCCCAGCATTTT. As protein: CASSEMEGAQPQHF.